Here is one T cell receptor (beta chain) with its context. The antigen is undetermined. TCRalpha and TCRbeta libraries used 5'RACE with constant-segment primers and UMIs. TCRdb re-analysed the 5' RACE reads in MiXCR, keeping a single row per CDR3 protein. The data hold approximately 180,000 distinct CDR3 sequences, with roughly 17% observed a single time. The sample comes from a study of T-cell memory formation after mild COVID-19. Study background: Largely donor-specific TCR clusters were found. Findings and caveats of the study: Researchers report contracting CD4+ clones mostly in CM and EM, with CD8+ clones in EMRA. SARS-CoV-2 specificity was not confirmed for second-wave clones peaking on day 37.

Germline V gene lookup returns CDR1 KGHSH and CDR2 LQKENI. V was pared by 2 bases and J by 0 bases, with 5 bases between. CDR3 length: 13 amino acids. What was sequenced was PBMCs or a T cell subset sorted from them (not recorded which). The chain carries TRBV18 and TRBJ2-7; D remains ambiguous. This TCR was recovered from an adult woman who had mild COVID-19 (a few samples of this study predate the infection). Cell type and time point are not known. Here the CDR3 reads CASSPKVSYEQYF. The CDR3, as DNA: TGTGCCAGCTCACCAAAAGTCTCCTACGAGCAGTACTTC.